The source of this TCR beta chain is a study of blood T cell repertoires in COVID-19. Study-wide background: Sources were T cells, B-cell-depleted T cells, or PBMCs; the material itself was cDNA or gDNA.

Some clones are missing from TCRdb's copy, which holds only in-frame ones; the method was immunoSEQ multiplex PCR. The sample shows tens of thousands of clones, about nine tenths of them seen only once. The CDR3 loop spans 12 amino acids. V lost 2 bases and J lost 5, with 6 bases in between. V is TRBV12-3 or TRBV12-4 and J is TRBJ1-1; D possibly corresponds to TRBD1 (5 bases). Source material: peripheral blood. The origin of this receptor is a man in his fifties with active COVID-19. The CDR3 bases are TGTGCCAGCAGTTTATCAGGGACTGAAGCTTTCTTT. Protein sequence: CASSLSGTEAFF.